A single sample is the source of the 15 T cell receptor beta chains below, sequenced in a study of blood T cell repertoires in COVID-19. Data came from immunoSEQ multiplex PCR; TCRdb stores just in-frame clones and leaves some out. Here the sample spans 55,000 to 90,000 clones, about 88% being singletons. The sample comprised peripheral blood. All receptors derive from a man aged 65 to 85 with active COVID-19.

J is TRBJ1-4 and V is TRBV10-3; the match to TRBD1 covers 9 bases. From germline, CDR1 is ENHRY and CDR2 SYGVKD. The CDR3 totals 13 residues. The V segment lost 8 bases and the J segment 7 bases; nucleotides outside the gene matches: 5. The CDR3 DNA sequence: TGTGCCATCGGGGACAGGGTGGGTGAAAAACTGTTTTTT. This sequence encodes CAIGDRVGEKLFF.

CDR3 bases: TGTGCCAGCAGCCGCATCGGCGGGGGAAGCTACAATGAGCAGTTCTTC. It specifies CASSRIGGGSYNEQFF. The V call is TRBV27, the J call TRBJ2-1, with TRBD2 matching 7 bases. Germline loops: CDR1 MNHEY, CDR2 SMNVEV (reference sequence). V shed 6 bases, J shed 3 bases, and the junction held 11 bases outside the gene matches. This CDR3 comprises 16 residues.

The rearrangement links TRBV29-1 to TRBJ2-1; 9 bases are shared with TRBD2. J gave up 12 bases and V 4 bases, and 13 bases lay outside the gene matches. The CDR3 loop spans 14 amino acids. Per the germline V gene, CDR1 is SQVTM and CDR2 is ANQGSEA. This chain's CDR3 is CSVGREGLRAWQFF. CDR3 bases: TGCAGCGTTGGGCGGGAGGGCCTGCGGGCCTGGCAGTTCTTC.

This sequence joins TRBV5-4 and TRBJ2-3, with TRBD2 identical over 11 bases. The V gene end was trimmed by 4 bases and the J gene end by 5 bases; junction bases not matched to a gene: 6. Germline lookup yields CDR1 SGHNT and CDR2 YYREEE (reference sequence). The CDR3 contains 15 residues. CDR3 in amino acids: CASSRPGLAVDTQYF. For the CDR3, the DNA is TGTGCCAGCAGCCGGCCGGGACTAGCGGTAGATACGCAGTATTTT.

This clone turned up a few times. The gene calls are TRBV7-2 and TRBJ2-3, with 7 bases matching TRBD2. CDR3 length equals 15 residues. The junction had 6 bases not matched to a gene; V was cut back by 0 bases and J by 6 bases. From germline, CDR1 is SGHTA and CDR2 FQGNSA. For the CDR3, the DNA is TGTGCCAGCAGCTTAGCGTCCCTAGCGGTCGATACGCAGTATTTT. Amino acids: CASSLASLAVDTQYF.

This clone was seen a single time. The J gene is TRBJ1-2, the V gene TRBV28, with 8 bases aligning to TRBD1. V dropped 7 bases and J dropped 4; count of bases not matched to a gene: 8. This CDR3 is 14 amino acids long. From germline, CDR1 is MDHEN and CDR2 SYDVKM. The CDR3 bases are TGTGCCAGCAACTCCCCAGGGGGCGGCTATGGCTACACCTTC. The encoded protein is CASNSPGGGYGYTF.

V and J are TRBV7-3 and TRBJ1-1; TRBD1 matches 8 bases. This CDR3 is 13 amino acids long. Germline V gene sequence: CDR1 SGHTA, CDR2 FQGTGA. With V trimmed by 5 bases and J by 6 bases, 5 bases remained unmatched. This CDR3 is CASSPLQGAEAFF. CDR3 DNA: TGTGCCAGCAGCCCTCTACAGGGGGCTGAAGCTTTCTTT.

This rearrangement joins TRBV5-4 to TRBJ1-4; tentatively, D is TRBD1 (6 bases). Trimming stripped 0 bases from V and 7 bases from J, with 13 bases between. There are 15 residues in the CDR3. In germline, CDR1 is SGHNT, CDR2 YYREEE (reference sequence). CDR3 coding DNA: TGTGCCAGCAGCTTGGCCGGGGGGGCGGGTGAAAAACTGTTTTTT. This sequence encodes CASSLAGGAGEKLFF.

This chain connects TRBV27 to TRBJ2-7; 8 bases are a match to TRBD2. The CDR3 totals 16 residues. J gave up 4 bases and V 4 bases, and 12 bases lay outside the gene matches. The germline CDR1 and CDR2 sequences are MNHEY and SMNVEV (reference sequence). The CDR3 here is CASSSHLAGRMYEQYF. In nucleotides, the CDR3 is TGTGCCAGCAGTTCCCACTTAGCGGGACGCATGTACGAGCAGTACTTC.

This chain uses TRBV5-8 with TRBJ1-1; possibly TRBD1 for D (5 bases). Per germline, CDR1 SGHTS and CDR2 YDEGEE. V was shortened by 3 bases and J by 4 bases, with 13 bases between the two germline ends. The CDR3 is made up of 14 amino acids. The CDR3 reads CASSWGGGGTEAFF. CDR3 sequence (DNA): TGTGCCAGCAGCTGGGGCGGGGGGGGCACTGAAGCTTTCTTT.

V gene TRBV5-6 combines with J gene TRBJ2-2; 7 nucleotides line up with TRBD2. Germline V gene sequence: CDR1 SGHDT, CDR2 YYEEEE. Unmatched junction bases numbered 6, after V lost 0 bases and J lost 4 bases. The CDR3 loop spans 16 amino acids. The CDR3 here is CASSLGPGGVTGELFF. The CDR3 coding sequence is TGTGCCAGCAGCTTGGGGCCGGGAGGCGTCACCGGGGAGCTGTTTTTT.

The V gene is TRBV5-1, the J gene TRBJ2-7; D is undetermined. Deletions cut 1 base from V and 0 bases from J, with 8 bases between. This CDR3 has 14 amino acids. Germline CDR1 reads SGHRS; CDR2 reads YFSETQ. CDR3 DNA: TGCGCCAGCAGCTTGCAGGCCTCCTCCTACGAGCAGTACTTC. It codes for CASSLQASSYEQYF.

The chain uses TRBV5-1 and TRBJ2-3; D unresolved. V was pared by 4 bases and J by 6 bases, with 6 bases between. Germline V gene lookup returns CDR1 SGHRS and CDR2 YFSETQ. This CDR3 is 11 amino acids long. The CDR3 here is CASSPGDTQYF. The DNA for the CDR3 is TGCGCCAGCAGCCCCGGGGATACGCAGTATTTT.

V usage is TRBV30 and J usage is TRBJ2-1; 9 nucleotides align to TRBD1. CDR1 GTSNPN and CDR2 SVGIG come from the germline V gene (reference sequence). The CDR3 runs 16 residues. V dropped 2 bases and J dropped 1; count of bases not matched to a gene: 6. CDR3 region: CAWSRGGTGSYNEQFF. CDR3 nucleotide sequence: TGTGCCTGGAGTAGGGGCGGGACAGGGTCCTACAATGAGCAGTTCTTC. Together with reference TRBV30 and TRBJ2-1, the CDR3 gives the full variable domain: SQTIHQWPATLVQPVGSPLSLECTVEGTSNPNLYWYRQAAGRGLQLLFYSVGIGQISSEVPQNLSASRPQDRQFILSSKKLLLSDSGFYLCAWSRGGTGSYNEQFFGPGTRLTVL.

The genes are TRBV7-2 and TRBJ2-1; 7 positions agree with TRBD1. The CDR3 is 16 amino acids. With V trimmed by 5 bases and J by 3 bases, 10 bases remained unmatched. Germline V gene data show CDR1 as SGHTA and CDR2 as FQGNSA. In nucleotides, the CDR3 is TGTGCCAGCAGCCCCCGACAGGGAGAGAACTACAATGAGCAGTTCTTC. Residues: CASSPRQGENYNEQFF.